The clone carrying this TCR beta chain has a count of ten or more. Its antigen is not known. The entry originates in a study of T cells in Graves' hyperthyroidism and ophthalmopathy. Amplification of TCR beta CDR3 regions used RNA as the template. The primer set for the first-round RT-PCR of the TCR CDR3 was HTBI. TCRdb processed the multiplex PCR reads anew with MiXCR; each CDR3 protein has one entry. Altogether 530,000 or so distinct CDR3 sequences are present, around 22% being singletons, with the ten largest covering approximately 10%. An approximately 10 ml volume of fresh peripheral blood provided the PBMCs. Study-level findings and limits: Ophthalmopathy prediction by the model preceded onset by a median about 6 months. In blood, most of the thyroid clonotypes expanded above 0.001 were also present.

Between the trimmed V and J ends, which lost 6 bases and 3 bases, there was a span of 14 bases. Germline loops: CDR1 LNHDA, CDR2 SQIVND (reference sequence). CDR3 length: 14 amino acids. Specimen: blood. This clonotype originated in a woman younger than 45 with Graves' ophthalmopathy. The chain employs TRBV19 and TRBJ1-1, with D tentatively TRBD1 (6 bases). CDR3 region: CASRTQGLDTEAFF. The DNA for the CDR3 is TGTGCCAGTAGGACACAGGGATTAGACACTGAAGCTTTCTTT.